The T cell receptor beta chain described here comes from a study of identical twins. Study-level findings and limits: Insertion counts were lower in abundant cord blood beta clonotypes, a trend that memory repertoires did not show.

In TCRdb, the 5' RACE reads were re-called with MiXCR into one record per CDR3 protein. This table has around 530,000 distinct CDR3 sequences, about 15% appearing once. Worth noting for this clonotype: Its target is not known.

This CDR3 spans 15 amino acids. V lost 0 bases and J lost 2, with 11 bases in between. The germline CDR1 and CDR2 sequences are DFQATT and SNEGSKA (reference sequence). These same data were also listed under a study on yellow fever vaccine responses in identical twins.

Sequencing was done on a sample of CD4+ T cells sorted from blood. This sequence joins TRBV20-1 and TRBJ2-1; D not resolved. This receptor was identified in a woman aged 18-29 years in good health. CDR3 sequence reads: CSAREVLTTYNEQFF. DNA for the CDR3: TGCAGTGCTAGAGAGGTCCTAACTACCTACAATGAGCAGTTCTTC.